Following are 26 T cell receptor beta chains from one sample sequenced in a study of blood T cell repertoires in COVID-19. TCRdb's table, derived via immunoSEQ multiplex PCR, lists solely in-frame clones and lacks some. The table includes hundreds of thousands of clones, approximately 86% detected once. The sample taken for sequencing was PBMCs or T cells enriched from blood (not recorded which). Receptor source: a woman under 40 who had been exposed to COVID-19.

The rearrangement joins TRBV6-5 to TRBJ2-1; D possibly corresponds to TRBD1 (5 bases). Germline values: CDR1 MNHEY, CDR2 SVGAGI. V lost 0 bases and J 3 bases, leaving 12 bases between the germline ends. The CDR3 has 16 amino acids. Here the CDR3 DNA reads TGTGCCAGCAGTTACTCCAAGGGGATGGACTACAATGAGCAGTTCTTC. It yields the protein CASSYSKGMDYNEQFF.

The rearrangement joins TRBV28 to TRBJ2-7; 9 bases match TRBD2. Trimming took 5 bases from V and 5 from J; bases not matched to a gene: 4. This CDR3 has 13 amino acids. CDR1 and CDR2 from the germline V gene are MDHEN and SYDVKM. CDR3 nucleotides: TGTGCCAGCAGTAGCGGGGGGAACGACGAGCAGTACTTC. Translating it yields CASSSGGNDEQYF.

The rearrangement joins TRBV2 to TRBJ1-1; 9 bases agree with TRBD1. This CDR3 has 12 amino acids. Losses at the gene ends were 6 bases for V and 7 bases for J; bases not matched to a gene: 3. Germline V gene lookup returns CDR1 SNHLY and CDR2 FYNNEI. In DNA, the CDR3 is TGTGCCAGCAGAGACAGGGGGGATGAAGCTTTCTTT. Protein product: CASRDRGDEAFF.

The V gene is TRBV24-1, the J gene TRBJ1-5, with TRBD1 matching 9 bases. In germline, CDR1 is KGHDR, CDR2 SFDVKD. V gave up 9 bases and J gave up 0 bases; unmatched junction bases: 14. The CDR3 has 18 amino acids. The CDR3, as DNA: TGTGCCACCGGGGGGGGGACAGGGAAAGGGGGTAGCAATCAGCCCCAGCATTTT. Translated, it gives CATGGGTGKGGSNQPQHF.

The chain combines TRBV3-1 (or the pseudogene TRBV3-2) with TRBJ2-1; weak D call: TRBD2 (6 bases). The CDR3 extends over 13 amino acids. Trimming left V 5 bases short and J 7 bases short, with 12 bases between. Germline lookup yields CDR1 LGHDT and CDR2 YNNKEL (reference sequence). CDR3 residues: CASSAETSNEQFF. As DNA, the CDR3 is TGTGCCAGCAGCGCCGAGACTAGTAATGAGCAGTTCTTC.

This chain connects TRBV5-1 to TRBJ2-3; D gene ambiguous. CDR3 size: 17 residues. Germline values: CDR1 SGHRS, CDR2 YFSETQ. The ends were cut back, 6 bases at V and 0 bases at J, with 20 bases in the middle. CDR3 residues: CASTFASLGRSTDTQYF. In DNA form, the CDR3 reads TGCGCCAGCACCTTTGCCTCGCTAGGCCGGAGCACAGATACGCAGTATTTT.

This clone was found a few times. The chain carries TRBV5-5 and TRBJ2-7; 7 nucleotides align to TRBD1. The CDR3 contains 15 residues. V lost 2 bases and J lost 3; bases outside the gene matches: 8. The germline V gene encodes CDR1 SGHKS and CDR2 YYEKEE (reference sequence). The CDR3 loop reads CASSFSGTVGYEQYF. CDR3 nucleotide sequence: TGTGCCAGCAGCTTCTCCGGGACAGTGGGCTACGAGCAGTACTTC.

This clone was detected only a few times. The chain is built from TRBV5-1 and TRBJ1-6; a possible D gene is TRBD1 (6 bases). The V gene lost 1 base and the J gene lost 4 bases, with 18 bases spanning the gap. CDR1 and CDR2 (germline): SGHRS, YFSETQ. This CDR3 is 18 amino acids long. CDR3 region: CASSLLGGTTTYNSPLHF. CDR3 in DNA: TGCGCCAGCAGCTTGTTGGGTGGGACAACCACTTATAATTCACCCCTCCACTTT.

This clone was seen a single time. The J gene is TRBJ1-5, the V gene TRBV30, with no clear D. The V end was cut by 0 bases, the J end by 4 bases, with 7 bases between. This CDR3 region has 13 residues. Germline V gene lookup returns CDR1 GTSNPN and CDR2 SVGIG (reference sequence). The CDR3 DNA reads as TGTGCCTGGAGTGTTGCCTATAATCAGCCCCAGCATTTT. Translated, it gives CAWSVAYNQPQHF.

This clone was counted ten times or more. V is TRBV5-1 and J is TRBJ1-1; D may be TRBD1 (5 bases). Germline CDR1 SGHRS, CDR2 YFSETQ. The CDR3 contains 13 residues. Between the trimmed V and J ends, which lost 4 bases and 3 bases, there was a span of 10 bases. The chain's CDR3 is CASSPGGYTEAFF. The CDR3 DNA reads as TGCGCCAGCAGCCCCGGGGGGTACACTGAAGCTTTCTTT.

The J gene is TRBJ2-7, the V gene TRBV6-5, with 7 bases that match TRBD2. In germline, CDR1 is MNHEY, CDR2 SVGAGI. Trimming removed 7 bases from V and 2 bases from J; junction bases left unmatched: 5. This CDR3 is 13 amino acids long. The CDR3 coding sequence is TGTGCCAGCAAGGGGCGGGGGACCTACGAGCAGTACTTC. Its protein product is CASKGRGTYEQYF.

The count of this clone is one. The genes are TRBV27 and TRBJ1-5; no definite D call. The germline V and J ends were trimmed by 2 bases and 3 bases, with 8 bases remaining between them. Germline V gene data show CDR1 as MNHEY and CDR2 as SMNVEV (reference sequence). The CDR3 is 14 amino acids. CDR3 DNA sequence: TGTGCCAGCAGTTTAGCCGGGTTCAATCAGCCCCAGCATTTT. It is translated as CASSLAGFNQPQHF.

The chain carries TRBV5-1 and TRBJ2-2, with D perhaps TRBD2 (5 bases). The CDR3 covers 15 residues. Germline CDR1 SGHRS, CDR2 YFSETQ. The V end lost 0 bases, the J end lost 7 bases, and 13 bases lay between the germline ends. As DNA, the CDR3 is TGCGCCAGCAGCTTGGCCTGGTCGCGGGTCGGGGAGCTGTTTTTT. Amino acids: CASSLAWSRVGELFF.

The chain links TRBV3-1 (or the pseudogene TRBV3-2) to TRBJ2-7, with 7 bases that match TRBD2. The V gene's germline CDR1 is LGHDT and CDR2 YNNKEL (reference sequence). V lost 4 bases to trimming and J lost 6 bases; unmatched junction nucleotides: 12. The length of the CDR3 is 15 residues. Here the CDR3 reads CASSLTFYGRSEQYF. CDR3 sequence (DNA): TGTGCCAGCAGCCTAACCTTTTACGGGAGGTCCGAGCAGTACTTC.

V gene TRBV19 combines with J gene TRBJ2-7; possible D gene TRBD1, 6 bases. V was cut by 4 bases and J by 0 bases, with 13 bases left in between. Germline V lookup: CDR1 LNHDA, CDR2 SQIVND (reference sequence). The CDR3 runs 15 residues. The chain's CDR3 is CASSNPGAHSYEQYF. The CDR3 DNA reads as TGTGCCAGTAGTAACCCAGGGGCCCACTCCTACGAGCAGTACTTC.

Points on this clone: Other DNA sequences within the sample encode an identical CDR3. The rearrangement links TRBV5-1 to TRBJ2-7; 9 nucleotides line up with TRBD1. CDR3 length: 14 residues. Per the germline V gene, CDR1 is SGHRS and CDR2 is YFSETQ. V shed 0 bases and J 5 bases; nucleotides not matched to a gene: 3. The CDR3, as DNA: TGCGCCAGCAGCTTGGACAGGGGGCTAAACGAGCAGTACTTC. This sequence encodes CASSLDRGLNEQYF.

The chain uses TRBV3-1 (or the pseudogene TRBV3-2) and TRBJ2-2; no firm D call. Trimming stripped 7 bases from V and 0 bases from J, with 12 bases between. The CDR3 contains 15 residues. Germline CDR1 reads LGHDT; CDR2 reads YNNKEL (reference sequence). CDR3 sequence: CASTAITANTGELFF. CDR3 sequence (DNA): TGTGCCAGCACCGCAATTACAGCGAACACCGGGGAGCTGTTTTTT.

The chain links TRBV10-2 to TRBJ2-5, with TRBD2 identical over 9 bases. The CDR3 totals 14 residues. Germline CDR1 WSHSY, CDR2 SAAADI. The junction had 7 bases not matched to a gene; V was cut back by 6 bases and J by 5 bases. CDR3 nucleotide sequence: TGCGCCAGCAGAACGAGCGGGGGGCGGGAGACCCAGTACTTC. It translates to CASRTSGGRETQYF.

The V gene is TRBV7-9, the J gene TRBJ1-4; 11 positions match TRBD1. CDR1 and CDR2 (germline): SEHNR, FQNEAQ (reference sequence). J was trimmed by 0 bases and V by 0 bases; bases with no gene match: 3. There are 18 residues in the CDR3. Here the CDR3 reads CASSLARGQGATNEKLFF. For the CDR3, the DNA is TGTGCCAGCAGCTTAGCGAGGGGACAGGGGGCAACTAATGAAAAACTGTTTTTT.

The rearrangement links TRBV5-1 to TRBJ1-4; maybe TRBD1 (5 bases). The V gene's germline CDR1 is SGHRS and CDR2 YFSETQ. The CDR3 has 13 residues. Deletions cut 0 bases from V and 8 bases from J, with 8 bases between. The CDR3 DNA follows: TGCGCCAGCAGCTTGGTTCCAGGGGAAAAACTGTTTTTT. Translation: CASSLVPGEKLFF.

This clone was picked up one time. The rearrangement joins TRBV5-4 to TRBJ2-3; D perhaps matches TRBD2 (7 bases). The CDR3 length is 16 residues. Between the trimmed V and J ends, which lost 4 bases and 0 bases, there was a span of 15 bases. Per the germline V gene, CDR1 is SGHNT and CDR2 is YYREEE (reference sequence). This CDR3 is CASSLQRGASTDTQYF. For the CDR3, the DNA is TGTGCCAGCAGCCTCCAACGGGGGGCTAGCACAGATACGCAGTATTTT.

This chain joins TRBV19 and TRBJ1-1, with D possibly TRBD1 on 5 matching bases. Looked up from germline, CDR1 is LNHDA and CDR2 is SQIVND (reference sequence). The germline V and J ends were trimmed by 3 bases and 6 bases, with 14 bases remaining between them. The CDR3 consists of 14 residues. The DNA of the CDR3 is TGTGCCAGTAGTATGAGTCAGGGCGGCTCTGAAGCTTTCTTT. Amino acid sequence: CASSMSQGGSEAFF.

The J gene is TRBJ2-1, the V gene TRBV10-3; 8 bases line up with TRBD1. In germline, CDR1 is ENHRY, CDR2 SYGVKD. V lost 5 bases to trimming and J lost 5 bases; unmatched junction nucleotides: 11. The CDR3 consists of 16 residues. CDR3 in DNA: TGTGCCATCAGTTGGGGGACAGGCCGAAAGAACAATGAGCAGTTCTTC. Translation gives CAISWGTGRKNNEQFF.

The chain is built from TRBV6-5 and TRBJ1-6; 8 bases align to TRBD1. The germline gives CDR1 MNHEY, CDR2 SVGAGI. The CDR3 consists of 13 residues. The V and J ends lost 6 bases and 13 bases, in that order; junction bases with no gene match: 8. The CDR3 sequence is CASRTGTGMPLHF. The CDR3 nucleotides are TGTGCCAGCAGAACCGGGACAGGAATGCCCCTCCACTTT.

The chain uses TRBV10-3 and TRBJ1-2, with 8 bases matching TRBD1. The CDR3 has 17 residues. V gave up 10 bases and J gave up 0 bases; unmatched junction bases: 16. The V gene's germline CDR1 is ENHRY and CDR2 SYGVKD. CDR3 region: CATTHLGQGSSNYGYTF. The CDR3 nucleotides read TGTGCCACGACTCATCTAGGACAGGGATCGTCTAACTATGGCTACACCTTC.

CDR3 in amino acids: CASSPSGGAYEQYF. The CDR3 coding sequence is TGTGCCAGCAGCCCTAGCGGGGGGGCCTACGAGCAGTACTTC. The chain is built from TRBV3-1 (or the pseudogene TRBV3-2) and TRBJ2-7, with 12 bases that match TRBD2. This CDR3 is 14 amino acids long. Germline CDR1 reads LGHDT; CDR2 reads YNNKEL (reference sequence). J gave up 2 bases and V 4 bases, and 0 bases lay outside the gene matches.